The TCR beta chain described here comes from a study of blood T cell repertoires in COVID-19. Study-level background: There were acute and convalescent COVID-19 samples, and they came from the United States, Italy and Spain. The analysed material was cDNA or gDNA that came from T cells, B-cell-depleted T cells, or PBMCs.

Per the original data handling: Estimation of nucleated cell counts relied on the amplification of reference gene primers. Repertoires were generated with immunoSEQ multiplex PCR, while TCRdb's copy carries only in-frame clones and drops some. V, J and clone size derive from that table, while D and trimming were established from the DNA sequence. The table includes 350,000 to 400,000 clones, around nine tenths detected once. This CDR3 comprises 13 residues. Trimming took off 4 bases at V and 4 bases at J, with 10 bases between the two ends. Germline V gene lookup returns CDR1 MGHRA and CDR2 YSYEKL. The sample was peripheral blood. This chain connects TRBV4-1 to TRBJ1-1; D perhaps matches TRBD1 (6 bases). This sequence was found in a woman aged 60-70 years with COVID-19, enrolled during active disease. This CDR3 is CASSLTGLTEAFF. The CDR3 region has the DNA TGCGCCAGCAGCCTGACAGGACTCACTGAAGCTTTCTTT.